Below are 6 T cell receptor beta chains sequenced from a single sample in a study of T cell repertoires in cytomegalovirus infection. MiXCR, run by TCRdb on the reads, gives a single entry per CDR3 protein. There are about 180,000 distinct CDR3 sequences in the sample; 15% to 20% occur only once, and approximately 25% lies in the top ten. Input material: CD8+ T cells from PBMCs. The receptors come from a human donor in good health (CMV status not recorded). Some clones in this sample may be carry-over from other donors' samples.

The rearrangement uses TRBV7-6 and TRBJ1-6; D not resolved. Germline lookup yields CDR1 SGHVS and CDR2 FNYEAQ. The CDR3 loop spans 12 amino acids. The ends were cut back, 4 bases at V and 12 bases at J, with 10 bases in the middle. Written as DNA, the CDR3 is TGTGCCAGCAGCTCCGCTGGAGGACCCCTCCACTTT. Translation: CASSSAGGPLHF.

J is TRBJ1-1 and V is TRBV5-6; D gene unclear. This CDR3 contains 13 residues. Germline assignment: CDR1 SGHDT and CDR2 YYEEEE. V gave up 2 bases and J gave up 6 bases, with 11 bases separating them. The CDR3 sequence is CASSFAILSEAFF. The CDR3 DNA follows: TGTGCCAGCAGCTTCGCTATCCTCTCTGAAGCTTTCTTT.

A few counts support this clonotype. The V gene is TRBV4-1, the J gene TRBJ1-2; D is unresolved. The CDR3 is 14 amino acids. Germline assignment: CDR1 MGHRA and CDR2 YSYEKL. Between the trimmed V and J ends, which lost 0 bases and 2 bases, there was a span of 7 bases. This CDR3 reads CASSQDLRNYGYTF. CDR3 coding DNA: TGCGCCAGCAGCCAAGATCTCAGGAACTATGGCTACACCTTC.

The chain joins TRBV12-5 to TRBJ1-1; D is unresolved. Trimming pared 0 bases from V and 3 bases from J, leaving 11 bases between. This CDR3 is built from 15 residues. The germline V gene has CDR1 LGHNT and CDR2 FRNRAP. CDR3 residues: CASGLVRVSYTEAFF. DNA of the CDR3: TGTGCTAGTGGTTTGGTGAGGGTTTCGTACACTGAAGCTTTCTTT. Full variable domain (remainder filled in from reference TRBV12-5 and TRBJ1-1): DARVTQTPRHKVTEMGQEVTMRCQPILGHNTVFWYRQTMMQGLELLAYFRNRAPLDDSGMPKDRFSAEMPDATLATLKIQPSEPRDSAVYFCASGLVRVSYTEAFFGQGTRLTVV.

This clonotype was detected a few times. This chain joins TRBV12-3 or TRBV12-4 and TRBJ1-2; no clear D gene. This CDR3 contains 15 residues. V was shortened by 1 base and J by 3 bases, with 12 bases between the two germline ends. In nucleotides, the CDR3 is TGTGCCAGCAGTTTAGGGGGTATGGGTTACTATGGCTACACCTTC. This sequence encodes CASSLGGMGYYGYTF.

This clonotype was observed a few times. The chain is built from TRBV24-1 and TRBJ1-2; D gene unclear. Germline V gene lookup returns CDR1 KGHDR and CDR2 SFDVKD. There are 13 residues in the CDR3. Trimming left V 0 bases short and J 8 bases short, with 9 bases between. In DNA form, the CDR3 reads TGTGCCACCAGTGATTTGTGGGGAGACGGCTACACCTTC. As protein: CATSDLWGDGYTF.